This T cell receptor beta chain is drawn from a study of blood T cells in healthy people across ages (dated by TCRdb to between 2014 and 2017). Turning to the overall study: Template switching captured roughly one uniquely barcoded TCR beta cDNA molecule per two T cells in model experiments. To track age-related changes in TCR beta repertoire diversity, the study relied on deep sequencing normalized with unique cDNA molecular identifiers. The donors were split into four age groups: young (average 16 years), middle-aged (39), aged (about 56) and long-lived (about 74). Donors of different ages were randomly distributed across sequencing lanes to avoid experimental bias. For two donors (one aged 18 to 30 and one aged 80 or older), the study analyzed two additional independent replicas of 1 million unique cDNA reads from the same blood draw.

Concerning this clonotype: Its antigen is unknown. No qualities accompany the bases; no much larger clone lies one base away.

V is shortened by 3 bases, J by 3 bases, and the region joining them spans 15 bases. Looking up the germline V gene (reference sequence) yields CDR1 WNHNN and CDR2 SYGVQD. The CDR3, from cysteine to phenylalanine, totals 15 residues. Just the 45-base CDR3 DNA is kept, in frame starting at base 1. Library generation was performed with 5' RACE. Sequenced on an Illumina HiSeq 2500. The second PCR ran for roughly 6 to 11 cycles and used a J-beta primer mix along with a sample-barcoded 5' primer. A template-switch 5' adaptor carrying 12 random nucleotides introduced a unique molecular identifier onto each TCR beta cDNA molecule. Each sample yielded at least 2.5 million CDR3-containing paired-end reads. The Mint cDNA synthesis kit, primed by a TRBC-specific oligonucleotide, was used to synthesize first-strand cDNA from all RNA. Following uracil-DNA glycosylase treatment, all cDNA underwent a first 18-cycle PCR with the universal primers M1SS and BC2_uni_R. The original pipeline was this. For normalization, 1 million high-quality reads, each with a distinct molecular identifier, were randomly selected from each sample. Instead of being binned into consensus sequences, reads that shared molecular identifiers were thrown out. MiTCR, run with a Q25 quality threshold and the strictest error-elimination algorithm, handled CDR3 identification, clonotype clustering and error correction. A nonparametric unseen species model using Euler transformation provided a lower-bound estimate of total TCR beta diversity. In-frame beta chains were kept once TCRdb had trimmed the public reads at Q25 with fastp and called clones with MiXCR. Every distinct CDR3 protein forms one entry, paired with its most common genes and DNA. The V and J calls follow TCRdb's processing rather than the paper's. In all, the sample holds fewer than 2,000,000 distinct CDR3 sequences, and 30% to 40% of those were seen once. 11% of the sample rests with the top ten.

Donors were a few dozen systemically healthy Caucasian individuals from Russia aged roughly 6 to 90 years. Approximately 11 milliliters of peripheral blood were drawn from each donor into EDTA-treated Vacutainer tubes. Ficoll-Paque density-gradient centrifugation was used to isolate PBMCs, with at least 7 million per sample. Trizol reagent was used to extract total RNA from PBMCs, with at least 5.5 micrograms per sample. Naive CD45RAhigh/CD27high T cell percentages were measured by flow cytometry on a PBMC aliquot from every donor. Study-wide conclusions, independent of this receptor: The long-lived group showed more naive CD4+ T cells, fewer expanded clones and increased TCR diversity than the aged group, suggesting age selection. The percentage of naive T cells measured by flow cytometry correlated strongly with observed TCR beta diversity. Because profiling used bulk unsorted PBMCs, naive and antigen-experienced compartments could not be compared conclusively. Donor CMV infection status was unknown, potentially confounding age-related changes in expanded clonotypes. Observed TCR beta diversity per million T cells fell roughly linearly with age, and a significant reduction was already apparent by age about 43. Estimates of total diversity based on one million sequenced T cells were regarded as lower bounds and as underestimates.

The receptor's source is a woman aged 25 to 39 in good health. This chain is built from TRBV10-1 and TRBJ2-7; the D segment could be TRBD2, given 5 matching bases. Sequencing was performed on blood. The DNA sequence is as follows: TGCGCCAGCAGTGACAGCGGAGGTCTTTTCTACGAGCAGTACTTC. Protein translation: CASSDSGGLFYEQYF.